This entry lists 5 T cell receptor beta chains sequenced from one sample in a study of human T cells and chemical hapten exposure. Time point meaning: pre-sensitization, week 0. The treatment denotes: therapeutic diphenylcyclopropenone sensitization with weekly scalp DPC. MiXCR was run by TCRdb on the RACE reads, yielding one entry per CDR3 protein. Here the sample spans 250,000 to 300,000 distinct CDR3 sequences, approximately 8% being singletons. The sequenced sample was whole blood, obtained in connection with sensitization to the hapten diphenylcyclopropenone (DPC). These receptors all stem from a young man with alopecia areata. Some clones in this sample may be carry-over from other donors' samples.

The rearrangement uses TRBV20-1 and TRBJ2-2; 10 nucleotides agree with TRBD2. This CDR3 comprises 18 residues. The junction had 16 bases not matched to a gene; V was cut back by 6 bases and J by 3 bases. CDR1 and CDR2 (germline): DFQATT, SNEGSKA (reference sequence). The CDR3 is CSALTSGVGGSDTGELFF. The DNA for the CDR3 is TGCAGTGCGCTTACTAGCGGGGTAGGAGGTAGCGACACCGGGGAGCTGTTTTTT.

This clonotype was counted a few times. This sequence joins TRBV10-3 and TRBJ1-4; D ambiguous. V was cut by 2 bases and J by 3 bases, with 1 base left in between. Germline CDR1 ENHRY, CDR2 SYGVKD. This CDR3 region has 12 residues. CDR3 in DNA: TGTGCCATCAGTGAGGCTAATGAAAAACTGTTTTTT. Its protein is CAISEANEKLFF.

The J gene is TRBJ2-3, the V gene TRBV28, with 9 nucleotides matching TRBD1. The germline gives CDR1 MDHEN, CDR2 SYDVKM. The CDR3 loop spans 15 amino acids. J gave up 4 bases and V 5 bases, and 7 bases lay outside the gene matches. CDR3 region: CASSRIQGAADTQYF. CDR3 nucleotide sequence: TGTGCCAGCAGTCGAATACAGGGGGCTGCAGATACGCAGTATTTT. Based on the CDR3 plus reference TRBV28 and TRBJ2-3, the full variable domain is DVKVTQSSRYLVKRTGEKVFLECVQDMDHENMFWYRQDPGLGLRLIYFSYDVKMKEKGDIPEGYSVSREKKERFSLILESASTNQTSMYLCASSRIQGAADTQYFGPGTRLTVL.

This clonotype has ten or more counts. The chain employs TRBV29-1 and TRBJ1-1; D unresolved. V lost 2 bases, J lost 1 base, and 14 bases lay in between. Germline loops: CDR1 SQVTM, CDR2 ANQGSEA. The CDR3 has 15 amino acids. CDR3 sequence: CSVERSDQWNTEAFF. The CDR3 nucleotides read TGCAGCGTTGAAAGGTCGGACCAATGGAACACTGAAGCTTTCTTT.

This clonotype was found many times. The chain recombines TRBV7-9 with TRBJ2-4, with 7 bases lining up with TRBD1. The V and J ends lost 2 bases and 9 bases, in that order; junction bases with no gene match: 4. Germline CDR1 is SEHNR and CDR2 is FQNEAQ (reference sequence). CDR3 length equals 13 residues. This CDR3 is CASSLQTGFIQYF. The CDR3, as DNA: TGTGCCAGCAGCTTACAGACAGGGTTCATTCAGTACTTC.